These 8 T cell receptor delta chains were all obtained from the same sample, sequenced in a study of gamma-delta T cells after stem cell transplantation. TCRdb re-called the RT-PCR reads with CATT. Seen here are some 10,000 delta-chain clones, roughly 1.3% observed once, and the top ten hold about 9.3%. The sequenced sample was gamma-delta T cells. These receptors originate from a human donor. It is not recorded whose cells these are; they may come from a transplant donor.

The table lists this clone with a few counts. It may be a read error: a sequence one base away is much more abundant. The rearrangement links TRDV2 to TRDJ1; the match to TRDD3 covers 9 bases. V was clipped by 1 base and J by 0 bases; unmatched bases: 26. This CDR3 has 23 residues. Germline V gene sequence: CDR1 GEAIGNYY, CDR2 EKD. The CDR3 DNA reads TGTGCCTGTGACACGATTAGTTCAACGAATGTACTGGGGGACCCGGCCAACACCGATAAACTCATCTTT. Its protein is CACDTISSTNVLGDPANTDKLIF.

A word on this clone: The protein held in TCRdb is that of a much larger clone and does not match this DNA's translation at residue 9, likely because of a read error; the protein shown is translated from the DNA. The CDR3: CACAALTGRYVTYTDKLIF. CDR3 in DNA: TGTGCCTGTGCCGCTCTCACTGGGAGATACGTTACCTACACCGATAAACTCATCTTT. The chain recombines TRDV2 with TRDJ1; possibly TRDD3 for D (6 bases). Trimming shortened V by 5 bases and J by 0 bases, and 27 bases separated the two germline ends. CDR3 length equals 19 residues. Germline CDR1 is GEAIGNYY and CDR2 is EKD.

This clone was observed a few times. At one end, the junction sequence differs from germline, possibly due to a read error. Other DNA sequences of this sample code for an identical CDR3. V and J are TRDV2 and TRDJ3; possible D gene TRDD3, 5 bases. CDR3 size: 18 residues. The germline CDR1 and CDR2 sequences are GEAIGNYY and EKD. CDR3 nucleotides: TGTGCCTGTGACACCGTGCTCGGCCGCTCCTGGGACACCCGGCAGATGTTTTTC. Its protein is CACDTVLGRSWDTRQMFF.

The sample holds a few counts of this clone. A far larger clone differs by one base, so this is likely a read error. Different DNA sequences within this sample yield the same CDR3. The chain carries TRDV2 and TRDJ1, with 12 bases aligning to TRDD3. Germline lookup yields CDR1 GEAIGNYY and CDR2 EKD. The CDR3 is 15 amino acids. CDR3: CACDTLGDTTDKLIF. The DNA for the CDR3 is TGTGCCTGCGACACACTGGGGGATACCACCGATAAACTCATCTTT.

In this sample, this clone turned up a few times. TCRdb's listed protein matches a much larger clone and diverges from this DNA's translation at residue 17, likely through a read error; the protein shown comes from the DNA. The chain is built from TRDV2 and TRDJ1, with 11 positions matching TRDD3. Germline-derived CDR1 and CDR2 are GEAIGNYY and EKD. This CDR3 is 18 amino acids long. CDR3 amino acids: CACDTLLGGYAATDKLTF. DNA of the CDR3: TGTGCCTGTGACACCCTCCTTGGGGGATACGCGGCCACCGATAAACTCACCTTT.

The sample holds many counts of this clone. The V and J genes are TRDV2 and TRDJ1; 10 bases line up with TRDD3. The V gene end was trimmed by 0 bases and the J gene end by 4 bases; junction bases not matched to a gene: 4. In germline, CDR1 is GEAIGNYY, CDR2 EKD. The CDR3 contains 15 residues. CDR3 in amino acids: CACDTLGDKDDKLIF. The DNA of the CDR3 is TGTGCCTGTGACACCCTGGGGGATAAAGACGATAAACTCATCTTT.

Turning to this clone: It is likely a read error: a sequence one base away is far more abundant. At the DNA level, this CDR3 is encoded by other sequences in the same sample as well. The chain is built from TRDV2 and TRDJ1, with no clear D. Deletions cut 7 bases from V and 2 bases from J, with 22 bases between. This CDR3 comprises 16 residues. Germline V lookup: CDR1 GEAIGNYY, CDR2 EKD. The CDR3 bases are TGTGCCTGCGTCCCACTAAATCGTCTAGAGACCGATAAACTCATCTTT. Translated, it gives CACVPLNRLETDKLIF.

This clone has only a few counts. One base away lies a much larger clone, so this may be a sequencing read error. The sample has other DNA sequences that encode this CDR3 too. This chain connects TRDV2 to TRDJ1; 11 nucleotides match TRDD3. Germline lookup yields CDR1 GEAIGNYY and CDR2 EKD. The CDR3 has 18 amino acids. The CDR3 DNA reads TGTGCCTGTGACACCTTGAGCGACTGGGGGATAAAAACCGATAAACTCATATTT. As protein: CACDTLSDWGIKTDKLIF.